This T cell receptor (beta chain) was observed in a study of cytomegalovirus exposure and HLA in healthy donors. Broader study findings: Several of the most significant clusters appeared linked to common viral pathogens, based on a later analysis.

This clone was detected only a few times. As yet, its antigen is unknown. CDR1 and CDR2 from the germline V gene are MNHEY and SMNVEV (reference sequence). The CDR3 consists of 15 residues. Trimming cost V 5 bases and J 2 bases; bases outside gene matches: 5. PCR amplification relied on 60 Vbeta primers (plus 13 Jbeta primers). Clones were sequenced by immunoSEQ multiplex PCR, and TCRdb holds only the in-frame ones, with some missing. The sample records tens of thousands of clones, around 78% being singletons. J is TRBJ2-7 and V is TRBV27; 11 bases map to TRBD2. The sample was PBMCs. This sequence was found in a man aged 35 to 55 in good health and CMV-seronegative. The CDR3 DNA follows: TGTGCCAGCAGTACCGGGACTAGCGGTCCCTACGAGCAGTACTTC. Residues: CASSTGTSGPYEQYF.